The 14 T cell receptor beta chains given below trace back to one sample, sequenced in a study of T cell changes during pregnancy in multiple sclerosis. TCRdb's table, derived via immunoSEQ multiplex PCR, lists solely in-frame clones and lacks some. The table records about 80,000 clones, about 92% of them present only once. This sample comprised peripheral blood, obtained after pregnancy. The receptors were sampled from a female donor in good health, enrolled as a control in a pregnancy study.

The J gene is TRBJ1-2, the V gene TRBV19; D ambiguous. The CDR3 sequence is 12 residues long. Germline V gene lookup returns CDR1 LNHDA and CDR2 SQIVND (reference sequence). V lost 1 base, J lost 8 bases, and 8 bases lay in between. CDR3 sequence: CASSIGRVGYTF. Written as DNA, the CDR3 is TGTGCCAGTAGTATAGGAAGAGTCGGCTACACCTTC.

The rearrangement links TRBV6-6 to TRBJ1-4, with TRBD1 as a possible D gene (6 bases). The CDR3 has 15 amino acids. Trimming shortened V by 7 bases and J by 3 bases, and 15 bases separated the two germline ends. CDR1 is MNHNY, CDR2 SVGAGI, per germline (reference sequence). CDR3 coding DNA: TGTGCCAGCAACCCCGGGGACATAGCTAATGAAAAACTGTTTTTT. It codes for CASNPGDIANEKLFF.

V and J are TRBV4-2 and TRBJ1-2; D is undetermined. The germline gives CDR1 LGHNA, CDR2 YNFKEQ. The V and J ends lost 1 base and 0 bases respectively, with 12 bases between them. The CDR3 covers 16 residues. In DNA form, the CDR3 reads TGTGCCAGCAGCCAAGGAGGGAGTGCAACTAACTATGGCTACACCTTC. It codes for CASSQGGSATNYGYTF.

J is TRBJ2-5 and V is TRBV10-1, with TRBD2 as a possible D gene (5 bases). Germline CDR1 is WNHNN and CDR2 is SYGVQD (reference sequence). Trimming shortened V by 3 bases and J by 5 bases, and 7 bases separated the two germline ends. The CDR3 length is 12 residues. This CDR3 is CASSDSGETQYF. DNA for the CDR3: TGCGCCAGCAGTGACTCGGGGGAGACCCAGTACTTC.

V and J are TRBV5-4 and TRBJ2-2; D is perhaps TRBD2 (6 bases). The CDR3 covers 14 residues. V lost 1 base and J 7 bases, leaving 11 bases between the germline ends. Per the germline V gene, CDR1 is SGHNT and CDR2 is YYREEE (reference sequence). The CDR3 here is CASSLNWRGGELFF. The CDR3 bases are TGTGCCAGCAGCTTGAATTGGAGGGGCGGGGAGCTGTTTTTT.

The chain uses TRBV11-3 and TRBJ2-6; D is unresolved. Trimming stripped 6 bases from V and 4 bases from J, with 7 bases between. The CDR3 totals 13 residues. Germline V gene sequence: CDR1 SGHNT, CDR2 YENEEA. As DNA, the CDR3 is TGTGCCAGCAGGAAGAGAGGGGCCAACGTCCTGACTTTC. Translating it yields CASRKRGANVLTF.

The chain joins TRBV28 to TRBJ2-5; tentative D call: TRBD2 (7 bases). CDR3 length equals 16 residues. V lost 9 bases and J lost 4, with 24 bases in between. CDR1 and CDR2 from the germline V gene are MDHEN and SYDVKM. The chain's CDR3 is CASSGGGAVSRETQYF. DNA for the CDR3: TGTGCCAGTTCGGGTGGGGGGGCCGTTAGCCGAGAGACCCAGTACTTC.

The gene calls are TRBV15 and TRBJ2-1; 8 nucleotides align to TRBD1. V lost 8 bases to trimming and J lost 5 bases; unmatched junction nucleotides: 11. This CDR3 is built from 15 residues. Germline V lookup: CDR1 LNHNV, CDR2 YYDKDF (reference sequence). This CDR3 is CATLPDRGSDNEQFF. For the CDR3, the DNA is TGTGCCACCTTACCTGACAGGGGATCTGACAATGAGCAGTTCTTC. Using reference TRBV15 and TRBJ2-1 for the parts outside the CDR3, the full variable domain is DAMVIQNPRYQVTQFGKPVTLSCSQTLNHNVMYWYQQKSSQAPKLLFHYYDKDFNNEADTPDNFQSRRPNTSFCFLDIRSPGLGDTAMYLCATLPDRGSDNEQFFGPGTRLTVL.

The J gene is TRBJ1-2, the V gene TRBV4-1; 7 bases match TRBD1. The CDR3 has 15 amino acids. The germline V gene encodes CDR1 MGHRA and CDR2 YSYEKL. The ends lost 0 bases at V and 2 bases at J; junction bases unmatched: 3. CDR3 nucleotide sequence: TGCGCCAGCAGCCAAGATCTGACAGGGAACTATGGCTACACCTTC. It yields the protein CASSQDLTGNYGYTF.

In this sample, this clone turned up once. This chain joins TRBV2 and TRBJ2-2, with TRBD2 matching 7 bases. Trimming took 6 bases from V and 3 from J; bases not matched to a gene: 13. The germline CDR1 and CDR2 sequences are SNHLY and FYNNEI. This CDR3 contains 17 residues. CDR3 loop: CASRDGGAGLDTGELFF. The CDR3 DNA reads TGTGCCAGCAGAGATGGGGGAGCGGGGTTGGACACCGGGGAGCTGTTTTTT.

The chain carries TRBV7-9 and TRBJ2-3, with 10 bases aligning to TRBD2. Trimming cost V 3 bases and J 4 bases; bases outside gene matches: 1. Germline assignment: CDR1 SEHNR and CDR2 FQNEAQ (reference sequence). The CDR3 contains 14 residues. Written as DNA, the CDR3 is TGTGCCAGCAGCTTTGGACTAGCGGCAGATACGCAGTATTTT. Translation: CASSFGLAADTQYF.

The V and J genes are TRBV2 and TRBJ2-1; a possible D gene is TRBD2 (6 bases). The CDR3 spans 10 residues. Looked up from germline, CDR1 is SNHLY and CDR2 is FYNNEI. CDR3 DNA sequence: TGTGCGGTAGGGACTTACGAGCAGTTCTTC. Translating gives CAVGTYEQFF.

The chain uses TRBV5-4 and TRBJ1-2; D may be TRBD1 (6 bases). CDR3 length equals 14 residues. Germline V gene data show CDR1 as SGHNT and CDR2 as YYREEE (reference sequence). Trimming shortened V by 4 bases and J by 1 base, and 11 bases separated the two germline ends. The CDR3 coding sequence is TGTGCCAGCAGCCTGGACAGCTATAACTATGGCTACACCTTC. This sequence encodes CASSLDSYNYGYTF.

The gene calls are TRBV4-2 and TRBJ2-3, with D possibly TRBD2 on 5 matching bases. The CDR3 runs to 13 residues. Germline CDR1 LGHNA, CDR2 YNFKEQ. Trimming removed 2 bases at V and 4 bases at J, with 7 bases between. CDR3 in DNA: TGTGCCAGCAGCCAACCGGGGTCAGATACGCAGTATTTT. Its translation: CASSQPGSDTQYF.